This T cell receptor (beta chain) was recovered during a study of radiotherapy plus CTLA-4 blockade in lung cancer. Study-wide background: Objective responses were documented in around a sixth of patients, with disease control in just over 30%. The study, taken as a whole, reports: Blood-borne expansion of tumor-derived TCR clones followed radiotherapy plus ipilimumab.

Germline V gene lookup returns CDR1 SNHLY and CDR2 FYNNEI. The CDR3 covers 16 residues. V was cut by 0 bases and J by 7 bases, with 19 bases left in between. With regard to this clone: Its target is unknown.

The table came from immunoSEQ multiplex PCR; TCRdb's copy has only in-frame clones and leaves some out. Altogether roughly 50,000 clones are present, about 88% being singletons, with the ten largest covering about a sixth. Enrolled patients, whose metastatic non-small-cell lung cancer was chemo-refractory, received focal radiation plus CTLA-4 blockade with ipilimumab. The TCR originated in a human donor with non-small cell lung cancer that progressed on radiotherapy plus ipilimumab. Some clones in this sample may be carry-over from other donors' samples. Sample: peripheral blood, taken from a patient treated with radiotherapy plus ipilimumab. The chain combines TRBV2 with TRBJ2-7, with D unclear. In DNA, the CDR3 is TGTGCCAGCAGTGAAGCTCCCTTGAGCGCCCCATGGGAGCAGTACTTC. Protein: CASSEAPLSAPWEQYF.